What follows are 22 T cell receptor beta chains derived from one specimen sequenced in a study of blood T cells in healthy people across ages. With a J-beta primer mix and a sample-barcoded 5' primer, a second PCR ran about 6 to 11 cycles. TCRdb re-derived calls from the 5' RACE reads in MiXCR, one entry per CDR3 protein. The profile shows around 1,600,000 distinct CDR3 sequences, approximately 42% of them singletons. Sequenced: blood. Receptors were obtained from a woman under 30 in good health.

V usage is TRBV6-1 and J usage is TRBJ2-1; D may match TRBD1 or TRBD2 (5 bases each). Germline CDR1 reads MNHNS; CDR2 reads SASEGT. The CDR3 is made up of 14 amino acids. The V end was cut by 2 bases, the J end by 5 bases, with 10 bases between. The CDR3 protein is CASSELEGHNEQFF. CDR3 DNA: TGTGCCAGCAGTGAATTAGAGGGGCACAATGAGCAGTTCTTC.

The CDR3 DNA reads as TGTGCCAGCACCCGGGACTACGGTATCCAAGATACGCAGTATTTT. This encodes CASTRDYGIQDTQYF. The chain uses TRBV7-2 and TRBJ2-3, with 7 bases matching TRBD2. Germline-derived CDR1 and CDR2 are SGHTA and FQGNSA. V gave up 7 bases and J gave up 5 bases; unmatched junction bases: 12. The CDR3 spans 15 residues.

V and J are TRBV10-3 and TRBJ2-3; D might be TRBD2 (5 bases). V lost 0 bases and J 4 bases, leaving 14 bases between the germline ends. Germline lookup yields CDR1 ENHRY and CDR2 SYGVKD. The CDR3 has 16 residues. The CDR3 DNA follows: TGTGCCATCAGTGAGTCTTTTGGACTCACTTCAGATACGCAGTATTTT. The encoded protein is CAISESFGLTSDTQYF.

This clonotype has a single count. The gene calls are TRBV10-3 and TRBJ2-3, with D perhaps TRBD1 (6 bases). V lost 3 bases and J lost 4, with 14 bases in between. Germline loops: CDR1 ENHRY, CDR2 SYGVKD. CDR3 size: 15 residues. The CDR3 bases are TGTGCCATCAGTGAAACCTCCGAGGGGGCAGATACGCAGTATTTT. Translating it yields CAISETSEGADTQYF.

The chain employs TRBV6-2 or TRBV6-3 and TRBJ2-7; maybe TRBD1 (6 bases). The CDR3 totals 15 residues. V was pared by 7 bases and J by 7 bases, with 23 bases between. Looked up from germline, CDR1 is MNHEY and CDR2 is SVGEGT. CDR3 DNA: TGTGCCAGCACCAAGGGCAGGGGAACCTACAATGAGCAGTACTTC. Protein product: CASTKGRGTYNEQYF.

This clonotype was seen more than once but under ten times. V is TRBV4-3 and J is TRBJ1-2, with TRBD1 matching over 8 bases. The CDR3 covers 16 residues. Per the germline V gene, CDR1 is LGHNA and CDR2 is YSLEER. V was pared by 4 bases and J by 0 bases, with 7 bases of the junction left unmatched. CDR3 bases: TGCGCCAGCAGCCGGACAGGGACTACCTCTAACTATGGCTACACCTTC. It is translated as CASSRTGTTSNYGYTF.

The V and J genes are TRBV13 and TRBJ1-2; D is unresolved. CDR1 PRHDT and CDR2 FYEKMQ come from the germline V gene (reference sequence). V lost 7 bases and J lost 4, with 13 bases in between. The length of the CDR3 is 13 residues. The CDR3 spells CASTRSQTYGYTF. The CDR3 region has the DNA TGTGCCAGCACCAGGAGCCAAACCTATGGCTACACCTTC.

This sequence joins TRBV5-1 and TRBJ2-7; no firm D call. The closer fit of TRBJ2-4 to the DNA end suggests the J call may be wrong. There are 11 residues in the CDR3. Germline assignment: CDR1 SGHRS and CDR2 YFSETQ. This CDR3 is CASSGQDIQYF. The CDR3 bases are TGCGCCAGCAGCGGTCAAGACATTCAGTACTTC.

This clonotype showed up just a few times. V gene TRBV11-1 combines with J gene TRBJ2-3, with 9 bases identical to TRBD1. The CDR3 extends over 14 amino acids. Trimming removed 7 bases from V and 5 bases from J; junction bases left unmatched: 7. CDR1 is SGHAT and CDR2 is FQDESV in the germline V gene (reference sequence). CDR3 in DNA: TGTGCCAGCACCCCGGGACAGGGAATAGATACGCAGTATTTT. Its translation is CASTPGQGIDTQYF. Supplemented by reference TRBV11-1 and TRBJ2-3, the full variable domain reads EAEVAQSPRYKITEKSQAVAFWCDPISGHATLYWYRQILGQGPELLVQFQDESVVDDSQLPKDRFSAERLKGVDSTLKIQPAELGDSAMYLCASTPGQGIDTQYFGPGTRLTVL.

This clonotype has more than one count but fewer than ten. This sequence joins TRBV7-2 and TRBJ2-3; D is possibly TRBD2 (7 bases). Trimming left V 6 bases short and J 1 base short, with 26 bases between. Per germline, CDR1 SGHTA and CDR2 FQGNSA. There are 19 residues in the CDR3. The CDR3 nucleotides read TGTGCCAGCAGAATCTTGTCCACATACCACGGGGGGCGCACAGATACGCAGTATTTT. It translates to CASRILSTYHGGRTDTQYF.

The CDR3 loop reads CASSFSFAYEQYF. The DNA of the CDR3 is TGTGCCAGCAGCTTCAGTTTTGCCTACGAGCAGTACTTC. This rearrangement joins TRBV5-6 to TRBJ2-7; D uncertain. The CDR3 runs 13 residues. V lost 2 bases and J lost 2, with 8 bases in between. CDR1 and CDR2 from the germline V gene are SGHDT and YYEEEE.

The genes are TRBV12-3 or TRBV12-4 and TRBJ1-5; D is ambiguous. V was clipped by 5 bases and J by 4 bases, with 24 bases between them. The CDR3 has 18 residues. The CDR3 spells CASSKSSGSVTQNQPQHF. The CDR3 DNA reads TGTGCCAGCAGTAAGAGTAGCGGGTCAGTTACTCAAAATCAGCCCCAGCATTTT.

This clonotype appeared a few times. V is TRBV7-2 and J is TRBJ2-3; 8 nucleotides align to TRBD2. Germline CDR1 SGHTA, CDR2 FQGNSA. The ends lost 5 bases at V and 2 bases at J; junction bases unmatched: 9. The length of the CDR3 is 16 residues. CDR3 DNA sequence: TGTGCCAGCAGCAAAAGGACTAGCCTATACACAGATACGCAGTATTTT. This codes for CASSKRTSLYTDTQYF.

This clonotype was counted a single time. This rearrangement joins TRBV15 to TRBJ2-3, with 11 bases lining up with TRBD1. After removal of 0 bases from V and 9 bases from J, the junction contained 11 bases not matched to a gene. From germline, CDR1 is LNHNV and CDR2 YYDKDF (reference sequence). This CDR3 is 17 amino acids long. The CDR3 here is CATSRDLGTGGTRTQYF. The CDR3 DNA sequence: TGTGCCACCAGCAGAGACCTGGGGACAGGGGGAACTCGAACGCAGTATTTT.

The chain links TRBV25-1 to TRBJ2-3; TRBD1 or TRBD2 may be the D gene (7 bases each). V was clipped by 7 bases and J by 5 bases, with 13 bases between them. The CDR3 extends over 13 amino acids. Germline V gene sequence: CDR1 MGHDK, CDR2 SYGVNS. Here the CDR3 reads CASITGEGDTQYF. CDR3 DNA: TGTGCCAGCATTACAGGGGAGGGAGATACGCAGTATTTT.

The chain joins TRBV6-5 to TRBJ1-4; 9 bases are a match to TRBD1. The CDR3 has 13 residues. With V trimmed by 6 bases and J by 8 bases, 4 bases remained unmatched. The germline CDR1 and CDR2 sequences are MNHEY and SVGAGI. CDR3 sequence reads: CASSGGQGEKLFF. The CDR3 nucleotides are TGTGCCAGCAGCGGCGGACAGGGGGAAAAACTGTTTTTT.

The chain uses TRBV27 and TRBJ1-4, with 10 bases identical to TRBD1. The ends lost 6 bases at V and 0 bases at J; junction bases unmatched: 4. The CDR3 is 16 amino acids. Germline CDR1 and CDR2: MNHEY and SMNVEV (reference sequence). The DNA of the CDR3 is TGTGCCAGCAGCACGGGACAGGGGACAACTAATGAAAAACTGTTTTTT. Amino acid sequence: CASSTGQGTTNEKLFF.

This clonotype was observed a few times. The rearrangement joins TRBV20-1 to TRBJ1-6; no definite D call. Trimming shortened V by 6 bases and J by 9 bases, and 9 bases separated the two germline ends. The CDR3 loop spans 11 amino acids. Germline loops: CDR1 DFQATT, CDR2 SNEGSKA (reference sequence). CDR3 sequence (DNA): TGCAGTGCCAAACTCCGTTCACCCCTCCACTTT. Translated: CSAKLRSPLHF.

This rearrangement joins TRBV12-5 to TRBJ2-5, with D tentatively TRBD1 (6 bases). This CDR3 is built from 12 residues. V gave up 1 base and J gave up 11 bases, with 11 bases separating them. The V gene's germline CDR1 is LGHNT and CDR2 FRNRAP. For the CDR3, the DNA is TGTGCTAGTGGTTTGGGGGACAATGAGCAGTACTTC. The encoded protein is CASGLGDNEQYF.

The chain carries TRBV7-3 and TRBJ2-3; no clear D gene. V was clipped by 8 bases and J by 1 base, with 13 bases between them. CDR1 and CDR2 from the germline V gene are SGHTA and FQGTGA. The CDR3 totals 14 residues. The CDR3 coding sequence is TGTGCCAGCGGCGTGGACCCCCGCACAGATACGCAGTATTTT. Its translation is CASGVDPRTDTQYF.

The genes are TRBV7-8 and TRBJ2-4; 12 bases map to TRBD1. CDR1 is SGHVS, CDR2 FQNEAQ, per germline. V lost 5 bases, J lost 1 base, and 6 bases stayed unmatched. The CDR3 is 17 residues long. CDR3 in DNA: TGTGCCAGCAGCCCCCGGGACAGGGGGCCTGCCAAAAACATTCAGTACTTC. Translation gives CASSPRDRGPAKNIQYF.

This clonotype was observed a single time. This sequence joins TRBV4-2 and TRBJ1-6, with TRBD1 matching 7 bases. CDR3 length: 16 amino acids. J lost 7 bases, V lost 1 base, and 7 bases had no gene match. The germline gives CDR1 LGHNA, CDR2 YNFKEQ. In DNA, the CDR3 is TGTGCCAGCAGCCAAGGTGCGGGACAGACAAATTCACCCCTCCACTTT. This translates into CASSQGAGQTNSPLHF.